What follows is one TCR beta chain and its context. What it binds is unknown. The data were taken from a study of cytomegalovirus exposure and HLA in healthy donors. Whole-study results and caveats: Reports credit the classifier with highly specific, highly sensitive diagnosis of cytomegalovirus status. Sequence variants that were highly shared formed a cluster that was likely a sequencing artifact.

Vbeta (60) and Jbeta (13) primers were used in the PCR. Libraries were prepared by immunoSEQ multiplex PCR; TCRdb keeps only in-frame clonotypes and omits some of them. The sample lists 170,000 or so clones, roughly four fifths occurring once. V gave up 4 bases and J gave up 2 bases; unmatched junction bases: 6. The CDR3 runs to 15 residues. Germline loops: CDR1 MDHEN, CDR2 SYDVKM. The chain carries TRBV28 and TRBJ2-5; 8 nucleotides match TRBD1. This TCR was sampled from a young man in good health and CMV-seronegative. The sample consisted of PBMCs. The DNA for the CDR3 is TGTGCCAGCAGTTCAGGGGGCGCGGGACAAGAGACCCAGTACTTC. This codes for CASSSGGAGQETQYF.